The clone carrying this T cell receptor beta chain was picked up one time. Its antigen is currently unknown. This sample is part of a study of cytomegalovirus exposure and HLA in healthy donors. The donors were part of the approximately 120-subject validation cohort, which stood apart from the approximately 640-subject first cohort. Study-wide results and limits: Cytomegalovirus-associated TCR beta chains were listed, numbering approximately 150. In vitro confirmation showed three CMV-associated chains to be CMV antigen specific.

The CDR3 is made up of 21 amino acids. Germline lookup yields CDR1 MNHEY and CDR2 SMNVEV (reference sequence). Trimming cost V 5 bases and J 0 bases; bases outside gene matches: 21. Some clones are missing from TCRdb's copy, which holds only in-frame ones; the method was immunoSEQ multiplex PCR. The sample records roughly 50,000 clones, more than 75% being singletons. The sample consisted of PBMCs. The chain uses TRBV27 and TRBJ2-1; 8 bases align to TRBD2. This clonotype was obtained from a man aged 18 to 29 in good health and CMV-seronegative. The CDR3, as DNA: TGTGCCAGCAGTGCCCCCCGCGCGATAGCGGGGCCAAAGAGCTCCTACAATGAGCAGTTCTTC. Its translation is CASSAPRAIAGPKSSYNEQFF.